The 2 T cell receptor beta chains given below trace back to one sample, sequenced in a study of cytomegalovirus exposure and HLA in healthy donors. PCR employed 60 Vbeta and 13 Jbeta primers. TCRdb's copy holds only in-frame clones and misses some; the assay was immunoSEQ multiplex PCR. Among 150,000 to 200,000 clones listed, about three quarters were seen once. Source material: PBMCs. The receptors were gathered from a female donor in good health and CMV-seronegative.

The chain is built from TRBV15 and TRBJ2-5; 10 positions agree with TRBD1. With 5 bases clipped from V and 0 bases from J, the junction kept 3 bases outside the gene matches. Germline CDR1 LNHNV, CDR2 YYDKDF (reference sequence). This CDR3 has 15 residues. DNA of the CDR3: TGTGCCACCAGCGTCGGACAGGGGGACCAAGAGACCCAGTACTTC. Translated, it gives CATSVGQGDQETQYF.

The chain has TRBV7-9 and TRBJ2-7; no firm D call. V was cut by 1 base and J by 2 bases, with 12 bases left in between. This CDR3 is built from 15 residues. CDR1 is SEHNR and CDR2 is FQNEAQ in the germline V gene (reference sequence). DNA of the CDR3: TGTGCCAGCAGCTTAGGAGCGCTGTTGACCTACGAGCAGTACTTC. Its protein is CASSLGALLTYEQYF.